Here is one TCR beta chain with its context. Its antigen is undetermined. Per the germline V gene, CDR1 is SGHRS and CDR2 is YFSETQ. The junction had 6 bases not matched to a gene; V was cut back by 0 bases and J by 4 bases. This CDR3 region has 16 residues. This PCR relied on a set of 60 Vbeta primers and 13 Jbeta primers. TCRdb's table, derived via immunoSEQ multiplex PCR, lists solely in-frame clones and lacks some. The sample includes roughly 200,000 clones, roughly 88% of them seen just once. The entry originates in a study of cytomegalovirus exposure and HLA in healthy donors. General study findings and limits: An analysis done earlier found most TCR beta V segments productive about 90% or about 30% of the time. CMV serostatus was the sole immune exposure information available.

The donors comprised healthy bone marrow donors. The sequence was obtained from a boy younger than 10 in good health and CMV-seronegative. V usage is TRBV5-1 and J usage is TRBJ2-1; 8 bases are a match to TRBD2. Sequenced sample: PBMCs. CDR3 amino acids: CASSLVSAGGYNEQFF. The CDR3 region has the DNA TGCGCCAGCAGCTTGGTGTCCGCGGGGGGTTACAATGAGCAGTTCTTC. Full variable domain (outside the CDR3, taken from reference TRBV5-1 and TRBJ2-1): KAGVTQTPRYLIKTRGQQVTLSCSPISGHRSVSWYQQTPGQGLQFLFEYFSETQRNKGNFPGRFSGRQFSNSRSEMNVSTLELGDSALYLCASSLVSAGGYNEQFFGPGTRLTVL.